The 20 T cell receptor beta chains reported below all come from one sample, sequenced in a study of T cell responses to AZD1222 COVID-19 vaccine. The data were produced by immunoSEQ multiplex PCR, yet TCRdb's version contains in-frame clones alone and is incomplete. The table includes some 100,000 clones, roughly 88% detected once. The specimen was peripheral blood, collected on day 0 of AZD1222 vaccination. These receptors all come from an adult in good health.

J is TRBJ2-4 and V is TRBV5-1; D is unclear. The CDR3 spans 16 residues. Trimming left V 0 bases short and J 1 base short, with 11 bases between. Germline assignment: CDR1 SGHRS and CDR2 YFSETQ. The DNA of the CDR3 is TGCGCCAGCAGCTTGGGGGCTAGGGTGGCCAAAAACATTCAGTACTTC. Translation: CASSLGARVAKNIQYF.

This chain joins TRBV6-5 and TRBJ1-1; the D is unclear. Between the trimmed V and J ends, which lost 2 bases and 6 bases, there was a span of 13 bases. Germline-derived CDR1 and CDR2 are MNHEY and SVGAGI. CDR3 size: 14 residues. The CDR3: CASSYRRARAEAFF. The DNA for the CDR3 is TGTGCCAGCAGTTACCGGCGGGCCCGCGCTGAAGCTTTCTTT.

This clone was found once. This chain connects TRBV19 to TRBJ2-1; 11 bases align to TRBD2. V lost 5 bases to trimming and J lost 0 bases; unmatched junction nucleotides: 6. The CDR3 is 17 residues long. The germline CDR1 and CDR2 sequences are LNHDA and SQIVND (reference sequence). CDR3 amino acids: CASSPRTSGFSYNEQFF. CDR3 nucleotides: TGTGCCAGTAGTCCCCGGACTAGCGGGTTCTCCTACAATGAGCAGTTCTTC.

This chain joins TRBV7-9 and TRBJ1-2; D call uncertain. The CDR3 is 12 residues long. Germline values: CDR1 SEHNR, CDR2 FQNEAQ (reference sequence). Trimming took off 3 bases at V and 13 bases at J, with 15 bases between the two ends. CDR3: CASSFALYHVTF. The CDR3 DNA reads as TGTGCCAGCAGCTTCGCTTTATACCATGTCACCTTC.

The chain is built from TRBV7-9 and TRBJ1-1, with D uncertain. Germline lookup yields CDR1 SEHNR and CDR2 FQNEAQ (reference sequence). This CDR3 spans 14 amino acids. V shed 4 bases and J shed 0 bases, with 9 bases lying between them. The CDR3 DNA sequence: TGTGCCAGCAGCTCTAGACCTATGAACACTGAAGCTTTCTTT. Protein: CASSSRPMNTEAFF.

This clone came up once. The rearrangement uses TRBV7-7 and TRBJ2-3, with 11 nucleotides matching TRBD1. The germline CDR1 and CDR2 sequences are SSHAT and FNYEAQ (reference sequence). V shed 5 bases and J 2 bases; nucleotides not matched to a gene: 6. The CDR3 is 16 amino acids. The CDR3 coding sequence is TGTGCCAGCAGCCCCGGGACAGGGGGGATCACAGATACGCAGTATTTT. It translates to CASSPGTGGITDTQYF.

The chain has TRBV25-1 and TRBJ1-6; D is unclear. The CDR3 sequence is 14 residues long. Trimming removed 6 bases from V and 7 bases from J, with 13 bases in between. Germline V gene data show CDR1 as MGHDK and CDR2 as SYGVNS. DNA for the CDR3: TGTGCCAGCAGCTACCACGAAAGGAATTCACCCCTCCACTTT. Amino acids: CASSYHERNSPLHF.

The J gene is TRBJ2-2, the V gene TRBV27; D unresolved. The germline CDR1 and CDR2 sequences are MNHEY and SMNVEV (reference sequence). The ends were cut back, 7 bases at V and 7 bases at J, with 16 bases in the middle. CDR3 size: 14 residues. The chain's CDR3 is CASKGDWADGELFF. In nucleotides, the CDR3 is TGTGCCAGCAAGGGTGACTGGGCGGACGGGGAGCTGTTTTTT.

The rearrangement links TRBV19 to TRBJ2-7; 13 bases line up with TRBD2. The ends lost 4 bases at V and 9 bases at J; junction bases unmatched: 9. Germline V gene lookup returns CDR1 LNHDA and CDR2 SQIVND (reference sequence). The CDR3 is 15 residues long. This CDR3 reads CASSTGLAGSGGQYV. CDR3 nucleotide sequence: TGTGCCAGTAGTACGGGACTAGCGGGGTCAGGGGGGCAGTACGTC.

The chain uses TRBV18 and TRBJ2-1, with D perhaps being TRBD1 or TRBD2 (5 bases each). The CDR3 spans 11 residues. Germline CDR1 reads KGHSH; CDR2 reads LQKENI. V was trimmed by 5 bases and J by 9 bases, leaving 8 bases between them. CDR3 region: CASSGGTEQFF. Here the CDR3 DNA reads TGTGCCAGCTCAGGTGGGACTGAGCAGTTCTTC.

The chain joins TRBV3-1 (or the pseudogene TRBV3-2) to TRBJ2-1; 11 positions agree with TRBD1. The V segment lost 4 bases and the J segment 9 bases; nucleotides outside the gene matches: 11. Germline-derived CDR1 and CDR2 are LGHDT and YNNKEL (reference sequence). This CDR3 is built from 16 residues. The CDR3 region is CASSLMVGQGAGEQFF. For the CDR3, the DNA is TGTGCCAGCAGCCTCATGGTAGGACAGGGGGCCGGTGAGCAGTTCTTC.

Here the CDR3 reads CASSLGGPNNEQFF. CDR3 nucleotide sequence: TGTGCCAGCAGCTTGGGCGGGCCGAACAATGAGCAGTTCTTC. This chain uses TRBV11-1 with TRBJ2-1, with D perhaps matching TRBD2 (5 bases). This CDR3 region has 14 residues. Trimming took 3 bases from V and 5 from J, leaving 11 bases between them. Per the germline V gene, CDR1 is SGHAT and CDR2 is FQDESV (reference sequence).

This chain uses TRBV7-7 with TRBJ2-2; D unclear. Between the trimmed V and J ends, which lost 5 bases and 1 base, there was a span of 5 bases. This CDR3 contains 13 residues. In germline, CDR1 is SSHAT, CDR2 FNYEAQ (reference sequence). For the CDR3, the DNA is TGTGCCAGCAGCCCCGGGAACACCGGGGAGCTGTTTTTT. It is translated as CASSPGNTGELFF.

The J gene is TRBJ2-3, the V gene TRBV15; D is perhaps TRBD2 (5 bases). Germline lookup yields CDR1 LNHNV and CDR2 YYDKDF (reference sequence). The CDR3 consists of 16 residues. V lost 0 bases and J lost 0, with 10 bases in between. The CDR3 is CATSRDPGLSTDTQYF. The CDR3 DNA reads as TGTGCCACCAGCAGAGATCCAGGACTCAGCACAGATACGCAGTATTTT.

The chain is built from TRBV9 and TRBJ2-1; D gene unclear. Germline CDR1 is SGDLS and CDR2 is YYNGEE. The CDR3 loop spans 14 amino acids. Trimming took 0 bases from V and 5 from J, leaving 9 bases between them. CDR3 residues: CASSVGSWDNEQFF. CDR3 DNA sequence: TGTGCCAGCAGCGTAGGCTCTTGGGACAATGAGCAGTTCTTC.

The chain employs TRBV5-1 and TRBJ1-4; 9 bases agree with TRBD1. The CDR3 spans 13 residues. V shed 7 bases, J shed 10 bases, and the junction held 8 bases outside the gene matches. Per the germline V gene, CDR1 is SGHRS and CDR2 is YFSETQ. CDR3 coding DNA: TGCGCCAGCCGCGGGGCGACAGGGGGAAAACTGTTTTTT. It codes for CASRGATGGKLFF.

This clone was recorded once. This chain connects TRBV4-2 to TRBJ1-3; a weak D match, TRBD1 (5 bases). With 0 bases removed from V and 4 bases from J, the gap between germline ends came to 16 bases. Germline CDR1 is LGHNA and CDR2 is YNFKEQ. The CDR3 consists of 17 residues. This CDR3 reads CASSQDVRGSLGNTIYF. The CDR3, as DNA: TGTGCCAGCAGCCAAGATGTTAGGGGTAGTTTGGGAAACACCATATATTTT.

The V call is TRBV10-3, the J call TRBJ2-3; 13 bases line up with TRBD2. The CDR3 spans 17 residues. The trim removed 6 bases at V and 4 bases at J, leaving 10 bases unmatched. In germline, CDR1 is ENHRY, CDR2 SYGVKD. The CDR3 loop reads CAISDLGLAGVSDTQYF. DNA of the CDR3: TGTGCCATCAGCGACTTAGGACTAGCGGGAGTCTCAGATACGCAGTATTTT.

This sequence joins TRBV24-1 and TRBJ1-2; D remains unclear. CDR3 size: 14 residues. Germline V gene lookup returns CDR1 KGHDR and CDR2 SFDVKD. The germline V and J ends were trimmed by 4 bases and 3 bases, with 11 bases remaining between them. The CDR3 coding sequence is TGTGCCACCAGTGACGGGCCCCCAGACTATGGCTACACCTTC. Residues: CATSDGPPDYGYTF.

The gene calls are TRBV25-1 and TRBJ2-2; D remains unclear. This CDR3 region has 13 residues. The V gene's germline CDR1 is MGHDK and CDR2 SYGVNS. Trimming took off 6 bases at V and 4 bases at J, with 9 bases between the two ends. CDR3 bases: TGTGCCAGCAGGACCGATGGCACCGGGGAGCTGTTTTTT. It is translated as CASRTDGTGELFF.